The text below deals with one TCR beta chain. A read error may account for a junction end that differs from germline. This sample was taken from a study of blood T cell repertoires in COVID-19. The overall study: The United States, Italy and Spain supplied acute and convalescent COVID-19 samples. The cDNA or gDNA used as material had been derived from T cells, B-cell-depleted T cells, or PBMCs.

Germline values: CDR1 LGHNT, CDR2 FRNRAP. CDR3 size: 17 residues. In the original workflow: Estimation of nucleated cell counts was performed using reference gene primer amplification. Assay used: immunoSEQ multiplex PCR; TCRdb lists only in-frame clones, some missing. Clonal size and the V and J genes are those of that table, whereas D and trimming came from the DNA. The repertoire has under 90,000 clones, around 88% of them found once; the top ten carry almost 5.5%. Sequencing was done on a sample of peripheral blood. This TCR was sampled from a man between 60 and 70 years old with acute or convalescent COVID-19. The rearrangement uses TRBV12-5 and TRBJ1-5; a possible D gene is TRBD1 (5 bases). The CDR3 spells CASGWGGMGTVDHPQHF. The CDR3 DNA is TGTGCTAGTGGTTGGGGGGGGATGGGGACTGTCGATCATCCCCAGCATTTT. Full variable domain (remainder filled in from reference TRBV12-5 and TRBJ1-5): DARVTQTPRHKVTEMGQEVTMRCQPILGHNTVFWYRQTMMQGLELLAYFRNRAPLDDSGMPKDRFSAEMPDATLATLKIQPSEPRDSAVYFCASGWGGMGTVDHPQHFGDGTRLSIL.